This TCR beta chain was recovered during a study of blood T cell repertoires in COVID-19 (dated by TCRdb to the early 2020s). Regarding the research as a whole: Samples from collaborators originated in the United States, Italy and Spain and spanned both the acute and convalescent phases of COVID-19. The prospective study material was composed of cDNA or gDNA derived from T cells, B-cell-depleted T cells, or PBMCs. The dataset comprised deeply sampled blood TCRbeta repertoires from subjects exposed to, actively infected with, or recovered from COVID-19. The repertoires were made available in a free public database intended to serve as a resource for research on the immune response to SARS-CoV-2. The samples were drawn from two sources: the first 160 participants of the ongoing ImmuneRACE study, and some 1,300 subjects contributed by 6 global collaborators. A de-identified subject ID, COVID-19 status, age in years and sex were almost always included in the sample metadata. Where available, HLA class I and class II types were taken from metadata supplied by the sample provider and were not determined by assay-based typing. The study at large found these results: How much clinical and demographic metadata was included differed by source and by participant, and the metadata was provided uncurated.

The collaborating institutions used their own protocols to collect whole blood in K2EDTA tubes. For TCRbeta analysis, collaborators shipped samples as frozen whole blood, isolated PBMCs, or DNA extracted from either of those sample types. From cysteine to phenylalanine, the CDR3 is 15 amino acids long. The CDR3 DNA has 45 bases and is translated from base 1. Looking up the germline V gene yields CDR1 LGHNA and CDR2 YNFKEQ. Deletion took 1 base off V and 0 bases off J, with a span of 6 bases between the germline ends. On this clone itself: What this receptor recognizes is not known. No base quality values were provided; no much bigger clone lies one nucleotide off.

TCRbeta CDR3 regions were amplified from genomic DNA using the immunoSEQ Assay, a bias-controlled multiplex PCR. The published analysis was carried out like this. Nucleated cell counts per sample were estimated from amplification of reference gene primers within the assay. Sequence reads were collapsed and filtered to measure the absolute abundance of every unique TCRbeta CDR3 rearrangement. Productive Simpson clonality was computed per sample as the square root of Simpson's diversity index over productive rearrangements. The clones in this table, taken by TCRdb from immuneACCESS, are in-frame only. Not every clone is retained; where verified, under half of the shortfall comes from an unresolved V gene, and the cause of the rest is unknown. V and J calls and clone size come straight from that table; D and trimming were deduced from the DNA. The sample records approximately 260,000 clones, 84% of which are singletons. The ten biggest clones cover approximately 9% of the sample.

The sample comprised peripheral blood. The receptor was isolated from a human donor in a cohort sampled during active COVID-19. Rearrangement joined TRBV4-2 to TRBJ2-2; the D gene assignment is ambiguous. The CDR3 here reads CASSQGGANTGELFF. The sequenced DNA is TGTGCCAGCAGCCAAGGAGGCGCGAACACCGGGGAGCTGTTTTTT.